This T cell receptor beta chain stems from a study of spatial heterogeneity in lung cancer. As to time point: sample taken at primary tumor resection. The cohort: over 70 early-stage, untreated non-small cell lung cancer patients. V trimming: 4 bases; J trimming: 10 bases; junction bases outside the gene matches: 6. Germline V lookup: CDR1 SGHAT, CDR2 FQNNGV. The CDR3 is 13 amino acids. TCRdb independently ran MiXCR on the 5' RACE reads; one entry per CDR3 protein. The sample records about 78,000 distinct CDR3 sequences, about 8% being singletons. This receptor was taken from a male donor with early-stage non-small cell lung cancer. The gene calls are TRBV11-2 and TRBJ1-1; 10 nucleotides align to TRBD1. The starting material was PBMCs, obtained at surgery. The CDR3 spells CASSSDRGLGAFF. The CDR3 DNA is TGTGCCAGCAGCTCAGACAGGGGGCTGGGAGCTTTCTTT.